The next 18 T cell receptor beta chains were all read from a single sample in a study of blood T cells in healthy people across ages. Next came a second PCR, run for about 6 to 11 cycles, which used a sample-barcoded 5' primer along with a J-beta primer mix. MiXCR was run by TCRdb on the 5' RACE reads, yielding one entry per CDR3 protein. The sample yields over 950,000 distinct CDR3 sequences, more than 30% seen once. The sequenced material came from blood. These receptors originate from a man younger than 30 in good health.

The chain carries TRBV4-1 and TRBJ1-2; the match to TRBD1 covers 7 bases. The J segment lost 4 bases and the V segment lost 2 bases, leaving 4 bases of the junction unmatched. The CDR3 extends over 14 amino acids. The V gene's germline CDR1 is MGHRA and CDR2 YSYEKL. The CDR3 DNA reads TGCGCCAGCAGCCAAATGACAGGGTCCTATGGCTACACCTTC. Protein sequence: CASSQMTGSYGYTF.

V is TRBV4-2 and J is TRBJ1-4; no clear D. Germline-derived CDR1 and CDR2 are LGHNA and YNFKEQ. The length of the CDR3 is 13 residues. The V end lost 0 bases, the J end lost 7 bases, and 6 bases lay between the germline ends. CDR3 protein: CASSQDLVEKLFF. The CDR3 coding sequence is TGTGCCAGCAGCCAAGATCTCGTTGAAAAACTGTTTTTT.

CDR3 DNA: TGTGCCAGCAGCCCCCCGGTGGGTGAGCAGTTCTTC. Translation gives CASSPPVGEQFF. This chain joins TRBV27 and TRBJ2-1, with unresolved D. The CDR3 spans 12 residues. Germline lookup yields CDR1 MNHEY and CDR2 SMNVEV (reference sequence). V lost 6 bases and J 9 bases, leaving 12 bases between the germline ends.

The V and J genes are TRBV4-1 and TRBJ1-1; D uncertain. The CDR3 consists of 14 residues. Trimming took off 4 bases at V and 3 bases at J, with 12 bases between the two ends. The germline V gene encodes CDR1 MGHRA and CDR2 YSYEKL. The CDR3 region has the DNA TGCGCCAGCAGCCTCGCTAGGGCAGACACTGAAGCTTTCTTT. Translated, it gives CASSLARADTEAFF.

The rearrangement joins TRBV13 to TRBJ1-2, with a tentative D call TRBD1 (6 bases). The V gene lost 0 bases and the J gene lost 2 bases, with 13 bases spanning the gap. Germline V gene data show CDR1 as PRHDT and CDR2 as FYEKMQ (reference sequence). There are 16 residues in the CDR3. The CDR3 DNA reads TGTGCCAGCAGCTTAGGGTTCCCGGACAGCAACTATGGCTACACCTTC. Protein: CASSLGFPDSNYGYTF.

In its sample, this clonotype was seen a few times. The chain recombines TRBV3-1 with TRBJ1-5; D is unresolved. The CDR3 is made up of 13 amino acids. The germline CDR1 and CDR2 sequences are LGHDT and YNNKEL (reference sequence). The V and J ends lost 3 bases and 5 bases respectively, with 8 bases between them. The CDR3 is CASSQGIDQPQHF. CDR3 bases: TGTGCCAGCAGCCAGGGGATAGATCAGCCCCAGCATTTT.

The chain recombines TRBV7-2 with TRBJ1-2; no definite D call. With 4 bases removed from V and 3 bases from J, the gap between germline ends came to 9 bases. The CDR3 consists of 13 residues. Germline V CDR1 and CDR2: SGHTA, FQGNSA. The CDR3 nucleotides are TGTGCCAGCAGCTCAGCAGAGTACTATGGCTACACCTTC. Amino acid sequence: CASSSAEYYGYTF.

This clonotype was counted a few times. In DNA form, the CDR3 reads TGTGCCAGGGGTAATGGCTACACCTTC. The encoded protein is CARGNGYTF. The chain employs TRBV12-3 or TRBV12-4 and TRBJ1-2; no reliable D call. The CDR3 runs to 9 residues. V was cut by 9 bases and J by 6 bases, with 5 bases left in between.

This clonotype has just a few counts. The V gene is TRBV7-2, the J gene TRBJ1-4; 7 bases agree with TRBD1. The CDR3 covers 15 residues. J was trimmed by 0 bases and V by 5 bases; bases with no gene match: 3. Germline-derived CDR1 and CDR2 are SGHTA and FQGNSA. CDR3 nucleotides: TGTGCCAGCAGCCGTACAGGGGCAACTAATGAAAAACTGTTTTTT. It is translated as CASSRTGATNEKLFF.

This sequence joins TRBV27 and TRBJ2-2; a possible D gene is TRBD2 (6 bases). V lost 0 bases and J lost 2, with 10 bases in between. CDR3 size: 16 residues. Germline CDR1 is MNHEY and CDR2 is SMNVEV (reference sequence). The CDR3 sequence: CASSLSGDFNTGELFF. The CDR3 nucleotides read TGTGCCAGCAGTTTATCGGGGGACTTCAACACCGGGGAGCTGTTTTTT.

This clonotype was observed a few times. V usage is TRBV7-9 and J usage is TRBJ1-2, with D perhaps matching TRBD1 (6 bases). V dropped 3 bases and J dropped 8 bases, with 13 bases sitting between them. The germline CDR1 and CDR2 sequences are SEHNR and FQNEAQ (reference sequence). This CDR3 comprises 13 residues. The CDR3 DNA sequence: TGTGCCAGCAGCTTTCAGACTACAGGGGGCTACACCTTC. This sequence encodes CASSFQTTGGYTF. The whole variable domain, filled in from reference TRBV7-9 and TRBJ1-2, reads DTGVSQNPRHKITKRGQNVTFRCDPISEHNRLYWYRQTLGQGPEFLTYFQNEAQLEKSRLLSDRFSAERPKGSFSTLEIQRTEQGDSAMYLCASSFQTTGGYTFGSGTRLTVV.

In this sample, this clonotype turned up a few times. The chain carries TRBV9 and TRBJ1-2, with a weak D call TRBD1 (6 bases). Germline-derived CDR1 and CDR2 are SGDLS and YYNGEE. The length of the CDR3 is 14 residues. The V end lost 3 bases, the J end lost 4 bases, and 13 bases lay between the germline ends. The DNA for the CDR3 is TGTGCCAGCAGCGACCGGGACAACCCCTATGGCTACACCTTC. This codes for CASSDRDNPYGYTF.

The chain has TRBV21-1 and TRBJ2-3; the DNA was not used to check the table's D call, TRBD1. TRBV21-1 has pseudogene status. The CDR3 consists of 15 residues. In DNA, the CDR3 is TGTGCCAGCAGCAAAGTTGGGGGGGCCACAGATACGCAGTATTTT. It yields the protein CASSKVGGATDTQYF.

The CDR3 DNA sequence: TGTGCCAGTAGCGGACTCAATAGCAATCAGCCCCAGCATTTT. This translates into CASSGLNSNQPQHF. J is TRBJ1-5 and V is TRBV19; D gene uncertain. There are 14 residues in the CDR3. Between the trimmed V and J ends, which lost 6 bases and 0 bases, there was a span of 9 bases. The germline V gene encodes CDR1 LNHDA and CDR2 SQIVND (reference sequence).

This clonotype has ten or more counts. The junction differs from germline at one of its ends, possibly a read error. This chain links TRBV4-1 with TRBJ1-1, with 11 bases aligning to TRBD1. This CDR3 comprises 15 residues. Germline assignment: CDR1 MGHRA and CDR2 YSYEKL. CDR3 nucleotide sequence: TGTGCCAGCAGCCAAGGACAGGGGGCGGACACTGAAGCTTTCTTT. This sequence encodes CASSQGQGADTEAFF.

In this sample, this clonotype turned up a few times. V is TRBV20-1 and J is TRBJ2-7, with a weak D call TRBD2 (5 bases). Germline V gives CDR1 DFQATT, CDR2 SNEGSKA (reference sequence). The CDR3 has 16 residues. The V end lost 3 bases, the J end lost 3 bases, and 21 bases lay between the germline ends. In nucleotides, the CDR3 is TGCAGTGCTAGCGTATCTGGGATCCCAGGAGGCTACGAGCAGTACTTC. Translating gives CSASVSGIPGGYEQYF.

This clonotype has a handful of counts. CDR3 loop: CASSEVGWDRGYTF. CDR3 nucleotides: TGTGCCAGCAGTGAAGTGGGTTGGGACCGTGGCTACACCTTC. The chain links TRBV6-1 to TRBJ1-2, with D possibly TRBD1 on 5 matching bases. This CDR3 region has 14 residues. From germline, CDR1 is MNHNS and CDR2 SASEGT. Deletions cut 1 base from V and 7 bases from J, with 13 bases between.

This clonotype was counted a few times. The chain joins TRBV7-2 to TRBJ1-2, with D unresolved. This CDR3 region has 14 residues. Germline assignment: CDR1 SGHTA and CDR2 FQGNSA. Trimming took 1 base from V and 2 from J, leaving 8 bases between them. The CDR3 loop is CASSLDRRNYGYTF. CDR3 DNA: TGTGCCAGCAGCTTAGATCGACGGAACTATGGCTACACCTTC.